These 29 T cell receptor beta chains were sequenced from one sample in a study of blood T cell repertoires in COVID-19. The assay was immunoSEQ multiplex PCR, and TCRdb's table has in-frame clones only and misses some. The top ten hold roughly 2.7% of the sample, which has about 220,000 clones, about 87% seen once. The sequenced sample consisted of PBMCs or T cells enriched from blood (not recorded which). The origin of the receptors is a woman aged 25-40 years who had recovered from COVID-19.

This chain links TRBV7-2 with TRBJ2-5, with a tentative D call TRBD1 (6 bases). The CDR3 has 14 amino acids. V lost 1 base, J lost 2 bases, and 8 bases lay in between. The germline V gene has CDR1 SGHTA and CDR2 FQGNSA. The CDR3 DNA reads as TGTGCCAGCAGCTTAGGGGGGCAACAAGAGACCCAGTACTTC. It encodes CASSLGGQQETQYF.

V usage is TRBV7-6 and J usage is TRBJ2-7, with 9 bases matching TRBD1. Germline CDR1 reads SGHVS; CDR2 reads FNYEAQ. J gave up 3 bases and V 5 bases, and 8 bases lay outside the gene matches. The CDR3 is 15 amino acids. The CDR3 sequence: CASSVRDRVDYEQYF. The CDR3 region has the DNA TGTGCCAGCAGCGTCCGGGACAGGGTAGACTACGAGCAGTACTTC.

In its sample, this clone was seen a few times. This chain uses TRBV27 with TRBJ1-2, with D uncertain. CDR1 and CDR2 (germline): MNHEY, SMNVEV (reference sequence). The CDR3 contains 16 residues. V was trimmed by 2 bases and J by 3 bases, leaving 16 bases between them. The CDR3 is CASSLRYEVAHYGYTF. The DNA of the CDR3 is TGTGCCAGCAGTTTAAGATACGAGGTAGCCCACTATGGCTACACCTTC.

This sequence joins TRBV7-6 and TRBJ2-5; 9 nucleotides align to TRBD2. The CDR3 contains 16 residues. Germline assignment: CDR1 SGHVS and CDR2 FNYEAQ. J lost 4 bases, V lost 1 base, and 7 bases had no gene match. CDR3 protein: CASSLEARGGGETQYF. CDR3 coding DNA: TGTGCCAGCAGCTTAGAGGCGCGGGGGGGCGGAGAGACCCAGTACTTC.

The chain couples TRBV27 to TRBJ2-7; D may be TRBD1 (6 bases). V lost 5 bases and J 4 bases, leaving 15 bases between the germline ends. Germline V gene data show CDR1 as MNHEY and CDR2 as SMNVEV (reference sequence). There are 14 residues in the CDR3. Here the CDR3 reads CASSPGQQGYEQYF. Written as DNA, the CDR3 is TGTGCCAGCAGTCCCGGACAGCAGGGGTACGAGCAGTACTTC.

The gene calls are TRBV18 and TRBJ2-7; tentatively, D is TRBD1 (5 bases). This CDR3 region has 12 residues. Trimming removed 5 bases at V and 0 bases at J, with 5 bases between. Germline CDR1 and CDR2: KGHSH and LQKENI. This CDR3 is CASSDSSYEQYF. Here the CDR3 DNA reads TGTGCCAGCTCAGACAGCTCCTACGAGCAGTACTTC.

The chain has TRBV3-1 (or the pseudogene TRBV3-2) and TRBJ2-5, with 8 bases fitting TRBD2. This CDR3 is built from 14 residues. J lost 1 base, V lost 4 bases, and 2 bases had no gene match. Germline V gives CDR1 LGHDT, CDR2 YNNKEL (reference sequence). CDR3 in DNA: TGTGCCAGCAGCCGGCGGGGGGCCCAAGAGACCCAGTACTTC. Its translation is CASSRRGAQETQYF.

CDR3 DNA: TGTGCCAGCAGCTTGGGGACAGGGGCGGGAAACACCATATATTTT. It is translated as CASSLGTGAGNTIYF. J is TRBJ1-3 and V is TRBV5-4, with TRBD1 identical over 9 bases. After removal of 0 bases from V and 4 bases from J, the junction contained 2 bases not matched to a gene. Per germline, CDR1 SGHNT and CDR2 YYREEE (reference sequence). This CDR3 has 15 residues. The full variable domain, rest sourced from reference TRBV5-4 and TRBJ1-3, is ETGVTQSPTHLIKTRGQQVTLRCSSQSGHNTVSWYQQALGQGPQFIFQYYREEENGRGNFPPRFSGLQFPNYSSELNVNALELDDSALYLCASSLGTGAGNTIYFGEGSWLTVV.

This clone occurred once. J is TRBJ2-5 and V is TRBV7-9; TRBD1 matches at 11 bases. The CDR3 runs 15 residues. Germline assignment: CDR1 SEHNR and CDR2 FQNEAQ (reference sequence). V lost 1 base and J lost 4; bases outside the gene matches: 2. Here the CDR3 reads CASSLGTGGLETQYF. The CDR3 coding sequence is TGTGCCAGCAGCTTAGGGACAGGGGGCTTAGAGACCCAGTACTTC.

Comments on this clone: The same CDR3 is also encoded by other DNA sequences in this sample. The chain recombines TRBV6-5 with TRBJ1-2, with TRBD1 matching 8 bases. V was clipped by 0 bases and J by 2 bases; unmatched bases: 2. Germline CDR1 reads MNHEY; CDR2 reads SVGAGI. CDR3 length equals 15 residues. CDR3 in DNA: TGTGCCAGCAGTTACTCAGCAGGGGGCAACTATGGCTACACCTTC. Amino acid sequence: CASSYSAGGNYGYTF.

The chain recombines TRBV18 with TRBJ1-1; 8 positions match TRBD1. In germline, CDR1 is KGHSH, CDR2 LQKENI. The V and J ends lost 3 bases and 0 bases, in that order; junction bases with no gene match: 6. The CDR3 covers 16 residues. The CDR3 reads CASSPSDRDMNTEAFF. CDR3 in DNA: TGTGCCAGCTCACCCTCGGACAGGGACATGAACACTGAAGCTTTCTTT.

The chain couples TRBV10-3 to TRBJ2-3, with TRBD2 matching 8 bases. This CDR3 contains 15 residues. The V and J ends lost 6 bases and 2 bases, in that order; junction bases with no gene match: 7. Germline CDR1 ENHRY, CDR2 SYGVKD. CDR3 in DNA: TGTGCCATCAGGGAGGGACTAGACGTCACAGATACGCAGTATTTT. It yields the protein CAIREGLDVTDTQYF.

V is TRBV6-5 and J is TRBJ1-2, with 8 bases matching TRBD1. Trimming at V came to 7 bases and at J to 12 bases, leaving 13 bases not matched to a gene. Germline loops: CDR1 MNHEY, CDR2 SVGAGI. The CDR3 runs to 13 residues. In nucleotides, the CDR3 is TGTGCCAGCACCGTAGACAGGGGCCTAATGGACACCTTC. Protein sequence: CASTVDRGLMDTF.

The gene calls are TRBV7-3 and TRBJ2-1; 9 positions match TRBD1. The CDR3 extends over 14 amino acids. CDR1 and CDR2 (germline): SGHTA, FQGTGA. J lost 7 bases, V lost 5 bases, and 6 bases had no gene match. CDR3: CASSPQGAGNEQFF. As DNA, the CDR3 is TGTGCCAGCAGCCCACAGGGGGCTGGGAATGAGCAGTTCTTC.

The gene calls are TRBV20-1 and TRBJ1-6; D might be TRBD1 (5 bases). The germline V gene encodes CDR1 DFQATT and CDR2 SNEGSKA (reference sequence). The CDR3 covers 11 residues. In DNA, the CDR3 is TGCAGGGGACTGTGTAATTCACCCCTCCACTTT. As protein: CRGLCNSPLHF.

This clone was observed a few times. The V and J genes are TRBV6-2 or TRBV6-3 and TRBJ2-3; 9 nucleotides match TRBD1. Germline CDR1 MNHEY, CDR2 SVGEGT. V lost 1 base, J lost 4 bases, and 9 bases stayed unmatched. This CDR3 comprises 17 residues. The CDR3 DNA sequence: TGTGCCAGCAGTTACTTCAGGACAGGGGTTTTGTCAGATACGCAGTATTTT. It specifies CASSYFRTGVLSDTQYF.

The chain employs TRBV25-1 and TRBJ1-1; 11 nucleotides line up with TRBD1. CDR1 MGHDK and CDR2 SYGVNS come from the germline V gene. CDR3 length equals 15 residues. The ends lost 2 bases at V and 5 bases at J; junction bases unmatched: 4. CDR3 DNA: TGTGCCAGCAGTGAAGGGACAGGGGGTCGAACTGAAGCTTTCTTT. Translated: CASSEGTGGRTEAFF. Full variable domain (rest looked up from reference TRBV25-1 and TRBJ1-1): EADIYQTPRYLVIGTGKKITLECSQTMGHDKMYWYQQDPGMELHLIHYSYGVNSTEKGDLSSESTVSRIRTEHFPLTLESARPSHTSQYLCASSEGTGGRTEAFFGQGTRLTVV.

V usage is TRBV27 and J usage is TRBJ2-5, with D possibly matching TRBD1 (6 bases). This CDR3 is built from 14 residues. Trimming took off 5 bases at V and 2 bases at J, with 12 bases between the two ends. The germline V gene has CDR1 MNHEY and CDR2 SMNVEV (reference sequence). The CDR3 DNA sequence: TGTGCCAGCAGTCCCTGGGACACTCAAGAGACCCAGTACTTC. Translated, it gives CASSPWDTQETQYF.

The chain links TRBV18 to TRBJ1-2; TRBD1 matches at 9 bases. V was pared by 8 bases and J by 6 bases, with 7 bases of the junction left unmatched. This CDR3 spans 13 amino acids. CDR1 is KGHSH, CDR2 LQKENI, per germline. The CDR3 DNA reads as TGTGCCAGCGACGGACAGGGGATGGATGGCTACACCTTC. Its translation is CASDGQGMDGYTF.

The chain joins TRBV27 to TRBJ1-2; D gene ambiguous. Germline CDR1 is MNHEY and CDR2 is SMNVEV (reference sequence). The CDR3 is 15 amino acids. V shed 5 bases and J shed 4 bases, with 17 bases lying between them. The CDR3 is CASSETSTPSYGYTF. The CDR3, as DNA: TGTGCCAGCAGTGAGACGAGCACCCCTAGCTATGGCTACACCTTC.

As concerns this clone: Its ends do not fully match the called genes, so a read error is possible. V and J are TRBV7-7 and TRBJ1-3; 8 bases map to TRBD1. Germline lookup yields CDR1 SSHAT and CDR2 FNYEAQ (reference sequence). The CDR3 runs 15 residues. The CDR3 protein is CASSPTTGAGNTIYF. The CDR3 coding sequence is TGTGCTAGCAGCCCGACGACAGGGGCTGGAAACACCATATATTTT.

This chain connects TRBV18 to TRBJ2-2, with D tentatively TRBD2 (6 bases). Between the trimmed V and J ends, which lost 3 bases and 5 bases, there was a span of 16 bases. The CDR3 has 16 residues. Germline CDR1 is KGHSH and CDR2 is LQKENI. In nucleotides, the CDR3 is TGTGCCAGCTCACCCCCCGAGAGGGAGGAAACCGGGGAGCTGTTTTTT. This encodes CASSPPEREETGELFF.

The gene calls are TRBV5-1 and TRBJ1-1; D perhaps matches TRBD1 (5 bases). This CDR3 is 15 amino acids long. Trimming shortened V by 0 bases and J by 3 bases, and 12 bases separated the two germline ends. From germline, CDR1 is SGHRS and CDR2 YFSETQ. CDR3 bases: TGCGCCAGCAGCTTGGAAGACAGCTACTACACTGAAGCTTTCTTT. It translates to CASSLEDSYYTEAFF.

This clone was seen only once. The J gene is TRBJ2-3, the V gene TRBV6-1; TRBD2 matches at 10 bases. With 1 base clipped from V and 4 bases from J, the junction kept 5 bases outside the gene matches. CDR1 is MNHNS and CDR2 is SASEGT in the germline V gene. CDR3 size: 16 residues. CDR3 DNA: TGTGCCAGCAGTGAAGTGGCTAGCGGGGGATCAGATACGCAGTATTTT. It translates to CASSEVASGGSDTQYF.

The chain carries TRBV2 and TRBJ2-4, with 7 bases fitting TRBD2. CDR1 is SNHLY and CDR2 is FYNNEI in the germline V gene. The CDR3 loop spans 14 amino acids. Germline trimming cut 3 bases from V and 8 bases from J; bases unmatched to any gene: 7. CDR3 DNA sequence: TGTGCCAGCAGTGAGGGACCAACTAGCGACATTCAGTACTTC. This encodes CASSEGPTSDIQYF.

The chain couples TRBV3-1 (or the pseudogene TRBV3-2) to TRBJ2-1, with TRBD2 identical over 9 bases. V was clipped by 2 bases and J by 10 bases; unmatched bases: 9. The CDR3 runs to 15 residues. Germline V gene lookup returns CDR1 LGHDT and CDR2 YNNKEL (reference sequence). The CDR3 sequence is CASSQQRGAPAEQFF. Written as DNA, the CDR3 is TGTGCCAGCAGCCAACAGCGGGGGGCCCCTGCAGAGCAGTTCTTC.

The V and J genes are TRBV3-1 (or the pseudogene TRBV3-2) and TRBJ2-4; 7 bases match TRBD1. The CDR3 covers 17 residues. Per germline, CDR1 LGHDT and CDR2 YNNKEL (reference sequence). Germline trimming cut 3 bases from V and 1 base from J; bases unmatched to any gene: 9. CDR3 nucleotides: TGTGCCAGCAGCCATAAGCCGGGACAGCGGGCCAAAAACATTCAGTACTTC. This encodes CASSHKPGQRAKNIQYF.

The chain carries TRBV10-3 and TRBJ1-2; 8 bases agree with TRBD1. The CDR3 sequence is 13 residues long. CDR1 and CDR2 (germline): ENHRY, SYGVKD. The V and J ends lost 9 bases and 8 bases, in that order; junction bases with no gene match: 11. This CDR3 reads CAMTGDSQLGYTF. In DNA, the CDR3 is TGTGCCATGACAGGGGACTCCCAATTGGGCTACACCTTC.

The CDR3 DNA is TGTGCCAGCAGTCGGACAGCCCGCTCTGGAAACACCATATATTTT. This gives the protein CASSRTARSGNTIYF. This chain uses TRBV6-5 with TRBJ1-3; possible D gene TRBD1, 6 bases. From germline, CDR1 is MNHEY and CDR2 SVGAGI. With 5 bases removed from V and 0 bases from J, the gap between germline ends came to 11 bases. This CDR3 comprises 15 residues.